This T cell receptor (beta chain) was sequenced during a study of PD-L1 blockade in urothelial cancer (dated by TCRdb to between 2016 and 2019). General notes on the study: Every patient began therapy in 2014 and was given atezolizumab 1,200 mg intravenously every 3 weeks. Some 30 patients had pretreatment blood TCR-seq, 24 had at least one posttreatment blood collection, and 24 had tumor TCR-seq. Blood samples gave median yields of around 140,000 T cells and tens of thousands of unique TCRs, along with a median clonality of 0.080. An ECOG performance status of 0 or 1 was recorded for the patients, and 0 to 3 prior chemotherapy regimens had been received by the patients. About 10 patients reached durable clinical benefit, while 20 or so patients did not. In the same patients, whole exome sequencing and RNA sequencing of pretreatment tumors were performed in addition to TCR sequencing. An exploratory multi-omic analysis was conducted of the somatic, immune and clinical correlates of response to PD-L1 blockade with atezolizumab in urothelial cancer. Durable clinical benefit meant progression-free survival longer than 6 months, and TCR features were also tested against progression-free and overall survival. Pretreatment tumor samples and matched peripheral blood, collected serially before and after atezolizumab treatment, underwent TCR sequencing. About 90% of the 29 patients were identified as males with urothelial cancer of bladder origin, and a prior smoking history was reported by 18 of 29 patients. Blood samples were analyzed at two time points: 3 weeks after treatment start (second dose) and 6 weeks after treatment start.

The germline V gene provides CDR1 SNHLY and CDR2 FYNNEI. V and J lose 6 bases and 14 bases, and a span of 11 bases separates them. The CDR3 covers 11 residues, taking in both the cysteine and the phenylalanine. The retained sequence is limited to the CDR3, 33 bases, with the frame set at the first base. Synthetic TCR analog templates were spiked into each PCR to estimate absolute template abundance from read counts. Using the immunoSEQ assay, TCRbeta CDR3 regions were amplified from genomic DNA with bias-controlled V and J gene primers. Sequencing of rearranged TCRbeta segments was done at approximately 20X coverage. Per the original workflow: Sequencing errors were corrected by clustering and CDR3s were annotated against IMGT to assign V, D and J genes. Only productive TCRbeta rearrangements were used in downstream analyses, excluding out-of-frame or stop-codon sequences. Clonality was computed as one minus Shannon entropy normalized by the log of the number of unique productive sequences. Clones differing between time points or between blood and tumor were identified using Fisher's exact test with Benjamini-Hochberg correction, with an adjusted p below 0.01 applied as the threshold. The source is immuneACCESS, and TCRdb retained only in-frame sequences with V and J called. Part of the clones is not carried over; for the studies checked, unresolved V genes explain less than half of this, and the remainder is unexplained. The V and J calls and clone size were taken over from that table, and D and trimming were inferred from the DNA. Across this sample there are about 43,000 clones, with about 83% seen only once. Around 15% of the sample lies in the top ten.

Read against the paper, the sample's time point label means: peripheral blood 6 weeks after treatment start. The cohort included some 30 patients with locally advanced or metastatic urothelial carcinoma who were treated at Memorial Sloan Kettering on a trial protocol. Peripheral blood mononuclear cells were collected pretreatment and during treatment, with between 1 and 8 total time points per patient. The Qiagen DNeasy Blood extraction kit was used to purify genomic DNA from total PBMCs and tumor samples. Collected pretreatment and during treatment, PBMCs were isolated and stored as previously described. Regarding this clone: Its antigen remains unidentified. The input lacks base qualities; no much larger clone sits a single base away.

What the study reported, not specific to this receptor: At 3 weeks after the start of treatment, tumor-associated TCR clones in peripheral blood had expanded more in patients with durable benefit (n of about 20, p = 0.022). A pretreatment peripheral blood TCR clonality below the median was linked to improved progression-free and overall survival. Small sample size (n ≈ 28) and many exploratory analyses mean the results are intended to be hypothesis-generating.

The chain links TRBV2 with TRBJ1-6; a confident D gene designation cannot be given. The clonotype was recovered from a man aged 60-69 years with urothelial cancer. The source was PBMCs, collected around atezolizumab (anti-PD-L1) treatment. The CDR3 amino acid sequence is: CASSQALALHF. The nucleotides read TGTGCCAGCAGCCAGGCGCTGGCCCTCCACTTT.